The present T cell receptor (beta chain) was sequenced within a study of cytomegalovirus exposure and HLA in healthy donors. With 60 Vbeta and 13 Jbeta primers, the PCR was carried out. Profiled with immunoSEQ multiplex PCR; TCRdb holds only in-frame clones, not every one. The sample records roughly 250,000 clones, 84% being singletons. The source material was PBMCs. This TCR was recovered from a woman aged 40 to 55 in good health and CMV-seropositive.

The CDR3 sequence is CASSLEGMTEAFF. The CDR3 DNA is TGTGCCAGCAGCTTAGAGGGGATGACTGAAGCTTTCTTT. The V and J genes are TRBV7-9 and TRBJ1-1, with D perhaps TRBD1 (5 bases). Looked up from germline, CDR1 is SEHNR and CDR2 is FQNEAQ (reference sequence). V lost 1 base to trimming and J lost 5 bases, with 8 bases between them. The CDR3 covers 13 residues.